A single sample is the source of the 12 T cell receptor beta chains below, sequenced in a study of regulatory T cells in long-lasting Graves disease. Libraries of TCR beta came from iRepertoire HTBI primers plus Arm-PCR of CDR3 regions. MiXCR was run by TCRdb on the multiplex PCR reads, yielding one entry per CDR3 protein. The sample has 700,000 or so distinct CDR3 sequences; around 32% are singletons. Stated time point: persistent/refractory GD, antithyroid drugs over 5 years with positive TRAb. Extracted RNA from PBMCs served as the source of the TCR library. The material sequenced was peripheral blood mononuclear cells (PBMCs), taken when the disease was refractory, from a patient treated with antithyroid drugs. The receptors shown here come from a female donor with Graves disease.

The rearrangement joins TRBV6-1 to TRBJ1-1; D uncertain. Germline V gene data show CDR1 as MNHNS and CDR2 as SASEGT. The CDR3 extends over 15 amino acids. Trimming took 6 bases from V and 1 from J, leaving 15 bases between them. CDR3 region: CASSPTVDGNTEAFF. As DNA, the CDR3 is TGTGCCAGCAGCCCCACCGTCGACGGGAACACTGAAGCTTTCTTT.

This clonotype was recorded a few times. CDR3 nucleotides: TGCAGTGCTAGCGGGAAGGGCCGAAACTACGAGCAGTACTTC. Its translation is CSASGKGRNYEQYF. The chain carries TRBV20-1 and TRBJ2-7, with D perhaps matching TRBD2 (5 bases). The length of the CDR3 is 14 residues. Germline loops: CDR1 DFQATT, CDR2 SNEGSKA (reference sequence). With 3 bases removed from V and 3 bases from J, the gap between germline ends came to 15 bases.

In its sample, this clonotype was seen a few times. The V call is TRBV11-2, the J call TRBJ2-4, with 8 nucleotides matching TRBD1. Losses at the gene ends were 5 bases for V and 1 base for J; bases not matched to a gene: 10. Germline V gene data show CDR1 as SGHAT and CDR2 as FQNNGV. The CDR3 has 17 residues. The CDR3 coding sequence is TGTGCCAGCAGCCGACCCGACAGGGGACGGGCCAAAAACATTCAGTACTTC. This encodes CASSRPDRGRAKNIQYF.

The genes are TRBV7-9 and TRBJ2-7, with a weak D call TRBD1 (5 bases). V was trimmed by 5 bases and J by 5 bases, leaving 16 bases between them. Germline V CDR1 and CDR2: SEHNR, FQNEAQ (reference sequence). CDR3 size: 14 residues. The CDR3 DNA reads TGTGCCAGCAGCAGCGCGATGACAGACCACGAGCAGTACTTC. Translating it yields CASSSAMTDHEQYF. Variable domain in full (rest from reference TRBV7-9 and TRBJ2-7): DTGVSQNPRHKITKRGQNVTFRCDPISEHNRLYWYRQTLGQGPEFLTYFQNEAQLEKSRLLSDRFSAERPKGSFSTLEIQRTEQGDSAMYLCASSSAMTDHEQYFGPGTRLTVT.

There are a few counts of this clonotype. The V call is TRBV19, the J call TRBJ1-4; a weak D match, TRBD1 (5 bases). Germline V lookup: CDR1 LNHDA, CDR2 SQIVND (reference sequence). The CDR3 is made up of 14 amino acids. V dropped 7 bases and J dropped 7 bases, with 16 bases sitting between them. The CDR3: CASKWGGEGEKLFF. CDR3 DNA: TGTGCCAGTAAATGGGGAGGGGAAGGTGAAAAACTGTTTTTT.

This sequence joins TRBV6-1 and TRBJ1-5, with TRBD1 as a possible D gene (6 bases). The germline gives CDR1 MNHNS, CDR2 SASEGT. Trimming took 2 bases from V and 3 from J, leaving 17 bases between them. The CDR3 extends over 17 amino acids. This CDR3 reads CASSESRGTLINQPQHF. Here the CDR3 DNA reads TGTGCCAGCAGTGAAAGCAGGGGAACACTTATCAATCAGCCCCAGCATTTT.

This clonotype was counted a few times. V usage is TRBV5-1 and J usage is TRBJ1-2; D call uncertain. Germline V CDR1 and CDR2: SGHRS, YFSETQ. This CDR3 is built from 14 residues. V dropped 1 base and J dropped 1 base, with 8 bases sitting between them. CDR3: CASSLNQINYGYTF. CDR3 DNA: TGCGCCAGCAGCTTGAACCAGATTAACTATGGCTACACCTTC. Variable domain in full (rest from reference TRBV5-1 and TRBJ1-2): KAGVTQTPRYLIKTRGQQVTLSCSPISGHRSVSWYQQTPGQGLQFLFEYFSETQRNKGNFPGRFSGRQFSNSRSEMNVSTLELGDSALYLCASSLNQINYGYTFGSGTRLTVV.

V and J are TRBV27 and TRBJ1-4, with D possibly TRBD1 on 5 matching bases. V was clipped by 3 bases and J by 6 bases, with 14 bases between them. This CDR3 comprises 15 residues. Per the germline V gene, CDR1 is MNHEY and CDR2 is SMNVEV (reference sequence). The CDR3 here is CASSLTVGEDEKLFF. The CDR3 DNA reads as TGTGCCAGCAGTTTGACAGTCGGGGAGGATGAAAAACTGTTTTTT. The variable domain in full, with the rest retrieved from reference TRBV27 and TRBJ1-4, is EAQVTQNPRYLITVTGKKLTVTCSQNMNHEYMSWYRQDPGLGLRQIYYSMNVEVTDKGDVPEGYKVSRKEKRNFPLILESPSPNQTSLYFCASSLTVGEDEKLFFGSGTQLSVL.

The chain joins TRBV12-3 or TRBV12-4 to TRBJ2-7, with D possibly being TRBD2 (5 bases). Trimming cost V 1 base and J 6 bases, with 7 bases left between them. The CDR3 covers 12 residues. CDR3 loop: CASSLEAGEQYF. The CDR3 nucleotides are TGTGCCAGCAGTTTAGAGGCGGGCGAGCAGTACTTC.

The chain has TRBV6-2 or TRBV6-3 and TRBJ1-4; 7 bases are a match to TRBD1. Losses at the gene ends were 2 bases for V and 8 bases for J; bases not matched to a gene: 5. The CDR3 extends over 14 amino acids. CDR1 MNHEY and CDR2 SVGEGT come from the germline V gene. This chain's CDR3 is CASSYEGAREKLFF. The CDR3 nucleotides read TGTGCCAGCAGTTACGAGGGGGCCCGGGAAAAACTGTTTTTT.

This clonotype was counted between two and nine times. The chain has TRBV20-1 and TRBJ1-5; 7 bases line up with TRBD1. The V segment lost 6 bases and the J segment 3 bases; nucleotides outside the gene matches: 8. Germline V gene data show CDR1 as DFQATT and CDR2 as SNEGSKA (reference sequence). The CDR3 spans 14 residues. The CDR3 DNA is TGCAGTGCGTTGCCGGGACAGAACAATCAGCCCCAGCATTTT. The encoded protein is CSALPGQNNQPQHF.

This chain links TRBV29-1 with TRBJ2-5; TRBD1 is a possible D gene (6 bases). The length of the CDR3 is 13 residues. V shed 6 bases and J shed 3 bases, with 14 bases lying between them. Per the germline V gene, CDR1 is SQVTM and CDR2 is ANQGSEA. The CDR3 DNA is TGCAGCGTCGGCCTAGGGGGAGAAGAGACCCAGTACTTC. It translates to CSVGLGGEETQYF.